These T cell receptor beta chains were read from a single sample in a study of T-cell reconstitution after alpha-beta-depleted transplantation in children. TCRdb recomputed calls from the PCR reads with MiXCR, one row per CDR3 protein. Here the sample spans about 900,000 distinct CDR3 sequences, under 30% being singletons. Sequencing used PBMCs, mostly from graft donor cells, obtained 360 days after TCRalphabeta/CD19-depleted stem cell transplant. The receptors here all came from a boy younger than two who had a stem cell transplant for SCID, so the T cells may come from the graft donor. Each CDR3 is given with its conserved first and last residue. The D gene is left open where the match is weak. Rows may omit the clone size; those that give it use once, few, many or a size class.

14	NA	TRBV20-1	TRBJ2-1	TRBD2	TGCAGTGCACTTAGCGGGGGGCCTCACAATGAGCAGTTCTTC	CSALSGGPHNEQFF
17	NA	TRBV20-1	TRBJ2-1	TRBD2	TGCTGTGCTTTGACTAGCGGGGGGCCTCTTAGAGACAATGAGCAGTTCTTC	CCALTSGGPLRDNEQFF
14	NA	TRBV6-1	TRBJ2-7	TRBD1	TGTGCCAGCAGTGGGGGACAGCCCTCCTACGAGCAGTACTTC	CASSGGQPSYEQYF
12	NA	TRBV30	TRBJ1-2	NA	TGTGCCTGGAGTGTAAGTTACTATGGCTACACCTTC	CAWSVSYYGYTF
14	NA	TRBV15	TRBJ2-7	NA	TGTGCCACCAGCAGCCAATCCCGCTCCTACGAGCAGTACTTC	CATSSQSRSYEQYF
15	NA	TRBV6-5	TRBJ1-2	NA	TGTGCCAGCAGTTACTCTCGGCAGGGTAACTATGGCTACACCTTC	CASSYSRQGNYGYTF
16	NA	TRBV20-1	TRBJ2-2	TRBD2	TGCAGTGCCCTGACTAGCGGGGGGGCGAGTACCGGGGAGCTGTTTTTT	CSALTSGGASTGELFF
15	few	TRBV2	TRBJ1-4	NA	TGTGCCAGCAGTGAAGGGCCAGGAGATAATGAAAAACTGTTTTTT	CASSEGPGDNEKLFF
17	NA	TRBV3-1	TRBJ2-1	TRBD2	TGTGCCAGCAGCCAAGGGCTAGCGGGGGTCTCCTACAATGAGCAGTTCTTC	CASSQGLAGVSYNEQFF
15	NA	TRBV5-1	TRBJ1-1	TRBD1	TGCGCCAGCAGCTTTATGGGGGACAGGGACACTGAAGCTTTCTTT	CASSFMGDRDTEAFF
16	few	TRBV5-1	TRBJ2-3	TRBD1	TGCGCCAGCAACTACGCGCCGGGACAGGGGCCAGATACGCAGTATTTT	CASNYAPGQGPDTQYF
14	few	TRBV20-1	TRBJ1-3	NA	TGCAGTGCTAGAGTTCTGGACAATCGGAACACCATATATTTT	CSARVLDNRNTIYF
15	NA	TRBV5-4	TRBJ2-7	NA	TGTGCCAGCAGCTTGGTGGGGGGCCCGATCGACGAGCAGTACTTC	CASSLVGGPIDEQYF
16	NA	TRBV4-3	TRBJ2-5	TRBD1	TGCGCCAGCAGCCGACGGACAGGGGGGTACCAAGAGACCCAGTACTTC	CASSRRTGGYQETQYF
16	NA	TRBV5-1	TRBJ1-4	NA	TGCGCCAGCAGCCCTTCGGGGGCCCGGTCTCGGGAAAAACTGTTTTTT	CASSPSGARSREKLFF
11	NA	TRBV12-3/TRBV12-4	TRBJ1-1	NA	TGTGCCAGCAGTTGGGCCGTTGAAGCTTTCTTT	CASSWAVEAFF
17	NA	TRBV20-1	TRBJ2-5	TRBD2	TGCAGTGCTAGGGCTTGGAGCGGGGGCCTCCCCGGCGAGACCCAGTACTTC	CSARAWSGGLPGETQYF
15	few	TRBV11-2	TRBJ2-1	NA	TGTGCCAGCAGCTCCTTGCGGGTGACCTACAATGAGCAGTTCTTC	CASSSLRVTYNEQFF
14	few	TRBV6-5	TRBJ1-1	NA	TGTGCCAGCAGTTACGGTGAAGGGGGAACTGAAGCTTTCTTT	CASSYGEGGTEAFF
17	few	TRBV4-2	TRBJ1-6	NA	TGTGCCAGCAACAACCGAATGGTTCAGGGAACAGCCTCACCCCTCCACTTT	CASNNRMVQGTASPLHF
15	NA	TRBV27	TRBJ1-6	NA	TGTGCCAGCAGTCTATTACAGTCTTACAATTCACCCCTCCACTTT	CASSLLQSYNSPLHF
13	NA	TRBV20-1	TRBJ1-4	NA	TGCAGTGCTAGCCGTCAAGGGAATGAAAAACTGTTTTTT	CSASRQGNEKLFF